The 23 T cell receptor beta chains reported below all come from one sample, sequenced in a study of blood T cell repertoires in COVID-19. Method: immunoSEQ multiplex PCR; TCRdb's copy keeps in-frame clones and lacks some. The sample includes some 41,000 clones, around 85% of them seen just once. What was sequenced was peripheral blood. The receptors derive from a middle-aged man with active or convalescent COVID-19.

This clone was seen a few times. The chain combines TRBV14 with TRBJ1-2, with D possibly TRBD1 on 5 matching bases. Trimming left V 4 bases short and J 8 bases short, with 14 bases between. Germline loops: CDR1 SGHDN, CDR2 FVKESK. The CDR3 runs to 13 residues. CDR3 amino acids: CASSLTRVNGYTF. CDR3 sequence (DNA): TGTGCCAGCAGCCTCACCAGGGTAAACGGCTACACCTTC.

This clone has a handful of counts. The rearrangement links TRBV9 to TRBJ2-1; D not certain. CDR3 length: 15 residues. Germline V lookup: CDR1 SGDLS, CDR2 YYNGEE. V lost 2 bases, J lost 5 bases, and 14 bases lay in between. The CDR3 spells CASSVTPLPNNEQFF. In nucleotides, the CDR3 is TGTGCCAGCAGCGTGACTCCCCTGCCAAACAATGAGCAGTTCTTC.

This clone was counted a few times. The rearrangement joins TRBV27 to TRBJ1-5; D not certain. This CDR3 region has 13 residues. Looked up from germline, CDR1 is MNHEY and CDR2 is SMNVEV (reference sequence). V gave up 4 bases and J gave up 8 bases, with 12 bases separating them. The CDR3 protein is CASSWSGNKPQHF. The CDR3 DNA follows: TGTGCCAGCAGTTGGTCGGGGAACAAGCCCCAGCATTTT.

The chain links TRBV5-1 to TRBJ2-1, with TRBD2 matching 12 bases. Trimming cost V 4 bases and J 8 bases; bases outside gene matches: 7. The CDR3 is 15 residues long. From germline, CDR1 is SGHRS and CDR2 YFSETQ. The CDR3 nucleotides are TGCGCCAGCAGCCACGGACTAGCGGGACGAGATGAGCAGTTCTTC. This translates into CASSHGLAGRDEQFF. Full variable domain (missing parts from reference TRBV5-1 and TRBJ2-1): KAGVTQTPRYLIKTRGQQVTLSCSPISGHRSVSWYQQTPGQGLQFLFEYFSETQRNKGNFPGRFSGRQFSNSRSEMNVSTLELGDSALYLCASSHGLAGRDEQFFGPGTRLTVL.

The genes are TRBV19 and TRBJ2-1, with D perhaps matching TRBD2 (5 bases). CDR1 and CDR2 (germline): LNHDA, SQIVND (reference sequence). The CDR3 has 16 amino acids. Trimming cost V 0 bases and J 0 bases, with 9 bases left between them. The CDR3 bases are TGTGCCAGTAGTATAGACGGCGGGTCCTCCTACAATGAGCAGTTCTTC. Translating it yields CASSIDGGSSYNEQFF.

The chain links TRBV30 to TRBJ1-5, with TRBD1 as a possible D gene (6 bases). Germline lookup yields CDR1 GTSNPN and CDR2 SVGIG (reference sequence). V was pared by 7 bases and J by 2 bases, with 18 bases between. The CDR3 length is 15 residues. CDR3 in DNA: TGTGCCTTTTTCCCTACAGGGATGGGCAATCAGCCCCAGCATTTT. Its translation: CAFFPTGMGNQPQHF.

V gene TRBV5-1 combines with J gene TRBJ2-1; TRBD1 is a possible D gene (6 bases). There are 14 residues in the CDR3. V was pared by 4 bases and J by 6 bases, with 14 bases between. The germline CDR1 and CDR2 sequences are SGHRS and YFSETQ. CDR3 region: CASSDTRGSNEQFF. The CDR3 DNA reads TGCGCCAGCAGCGATACCAGGGGTTCCAATGAGCAGTTCTTC.

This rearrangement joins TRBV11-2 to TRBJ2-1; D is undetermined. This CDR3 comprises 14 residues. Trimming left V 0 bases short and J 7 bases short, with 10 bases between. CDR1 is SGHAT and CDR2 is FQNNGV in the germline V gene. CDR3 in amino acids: CASSLDLVGNEQFF. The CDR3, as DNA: TGTGCCAGCAGCTTAGATTTAGTCGGGAATGAGCAGTTCTTC.

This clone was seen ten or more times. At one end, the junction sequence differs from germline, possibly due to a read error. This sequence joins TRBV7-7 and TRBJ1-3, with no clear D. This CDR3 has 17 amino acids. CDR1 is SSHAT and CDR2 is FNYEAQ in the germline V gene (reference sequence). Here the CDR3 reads CASSSTRVWSSGNTIYF. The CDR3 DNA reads TGTGCTAGCAGCTCCACACGCGTCTGGAGCTCTGGAAACACCATATATTTT. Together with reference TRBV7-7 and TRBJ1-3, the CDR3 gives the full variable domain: GAGVSQSPRYKVTKRGQDVTLRCDPISSHATLYWYQQALGQGPEFLTYFNYEAQPDKSGLPSDRFSAERPEGSISTLTIQRTEQRDSAMYRCASSSTRVWSSGNTIYFGEGSWLTVV.

The CDR3 reads CASSSAGGKYSNQPQHF. For the CDR3, the DNA is TGTGCCAGCAGTTCGGCGGGCGGGAAATATAGCAATCAGCCCCAGCATTTT. The chain combines TRBV27 with TRBJ1-5; no firm D call. Trimming cost V 4 bases and J 0 bases, with 16 bases left between them. The CDR3 runs to 17 residues. CDR1 and CDR2 from the germline V gene are MNHEY and SMNVEV (reference sequence).

The CDR3 region has the DNA TGTGCCAGCAGTGACTGGCTGGAGGACAGAACCTACGAGCAGTACTTC. Its translation: CASSDWLEDRTYEQYF. This chain uses TRBV6-1 with TRBJ2-7; maybe TRBD1 (6 bases). CDR3 size: 16 residues. Trimming cost V 3 bases and J 2 bases, with 17 bases left between them. Germline V gene data show CDR1 as MNHNS and CDR2 as SASEGT.

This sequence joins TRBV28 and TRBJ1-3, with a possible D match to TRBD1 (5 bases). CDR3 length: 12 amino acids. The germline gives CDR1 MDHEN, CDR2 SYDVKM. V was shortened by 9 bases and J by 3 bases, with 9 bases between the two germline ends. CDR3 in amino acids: CASGGSGNTIYF. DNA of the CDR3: TGTGCCAGTGGGGGGAGTGGAAACACCATATATTTT. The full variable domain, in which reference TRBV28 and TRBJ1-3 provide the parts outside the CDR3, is DVKVTQSSRYLVKRTGEKVFLECVQDMDHENMFWYRQDPGLGLRLIYFSYDVKMKEKGDIPEGYSVSREKKERFSLILESASTNQTSMYLCASGGSGNTIYFGEGSWLTVV.

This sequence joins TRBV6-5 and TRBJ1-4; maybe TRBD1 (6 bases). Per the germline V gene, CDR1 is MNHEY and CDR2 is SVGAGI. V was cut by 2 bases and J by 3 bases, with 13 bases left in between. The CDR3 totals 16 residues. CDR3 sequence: CASSYRGSPSNEKLFF. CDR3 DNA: TGTGCCAGCAGTTACAGGGGGTCCCCCTCTAATGAAAAACTGTTTTTT.

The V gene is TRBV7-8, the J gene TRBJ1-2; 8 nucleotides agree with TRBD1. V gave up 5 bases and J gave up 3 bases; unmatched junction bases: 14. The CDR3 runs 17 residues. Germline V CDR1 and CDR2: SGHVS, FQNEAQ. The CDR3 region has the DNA TGTGCCAGCAGCGTCGGGTCGTTGGGACAGGTGTACTATGGCTACACCTTC. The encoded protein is CASSVGSLGQVYYGYTF. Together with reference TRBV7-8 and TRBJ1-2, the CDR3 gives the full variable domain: GAGVSQSPRYKVAKRGQDVALRCDPISGHVSLFWYQQALGQGPEFLTYFQNEAQLDKSGLPSDRFFAERPEGSVSTLKIQRTQQEDSAVYLCASSVGSLGQVYYGYTFGSGTRLTVV.

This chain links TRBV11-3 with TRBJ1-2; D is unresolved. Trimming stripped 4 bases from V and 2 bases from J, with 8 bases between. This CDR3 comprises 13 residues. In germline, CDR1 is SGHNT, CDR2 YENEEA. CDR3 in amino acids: CASSSLPNYGYTF. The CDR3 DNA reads TGTGCCAGCAGCTCCCTCCCCAACTATGGCTACACCTTC.

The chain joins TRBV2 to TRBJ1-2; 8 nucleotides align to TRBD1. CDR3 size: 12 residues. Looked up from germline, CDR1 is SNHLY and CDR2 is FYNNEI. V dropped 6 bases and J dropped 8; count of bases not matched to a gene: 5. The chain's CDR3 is CASRRDRLGYTF. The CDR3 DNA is TGTGCCAGCAGAAGGGACAGGCTCGGCTACACCTTC. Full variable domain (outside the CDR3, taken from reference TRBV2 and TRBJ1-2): EPEVTQTPSHQVTQMGQEVILRCVPISNHLYFYWYRQILGQKVEFLVSFYNNEISEKSEIFDDQFSVERPDGSNFTLKIRSTKLEDSAMYFCASRRDRLGYTFGSGTRLTVV.

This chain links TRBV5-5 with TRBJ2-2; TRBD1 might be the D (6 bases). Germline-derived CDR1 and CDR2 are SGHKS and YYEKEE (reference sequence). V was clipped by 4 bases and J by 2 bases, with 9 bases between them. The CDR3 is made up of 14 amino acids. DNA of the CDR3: TGTGCCAGCAGCCGGGACACCAACACCGGGGAGCTGTTTTTT. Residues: CASSRDTNTGELFF.

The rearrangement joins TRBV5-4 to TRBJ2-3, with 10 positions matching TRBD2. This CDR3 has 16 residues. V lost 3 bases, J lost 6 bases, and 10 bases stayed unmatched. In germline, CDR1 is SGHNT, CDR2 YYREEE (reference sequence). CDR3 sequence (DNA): TGTGCCAGCAGCTCGATGACGCTAGCGGGGGTGGATACGCAGTATTTT. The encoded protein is CASSSMTLAGVDTQYF.

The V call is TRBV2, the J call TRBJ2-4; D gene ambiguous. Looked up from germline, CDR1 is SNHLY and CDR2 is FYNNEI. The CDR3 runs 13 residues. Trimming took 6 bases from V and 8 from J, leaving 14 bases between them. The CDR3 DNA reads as TGTGCCAGCAGGAGATACGACTGGGACATTCAGTACTTC. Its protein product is CASRRYDWDIQYF.

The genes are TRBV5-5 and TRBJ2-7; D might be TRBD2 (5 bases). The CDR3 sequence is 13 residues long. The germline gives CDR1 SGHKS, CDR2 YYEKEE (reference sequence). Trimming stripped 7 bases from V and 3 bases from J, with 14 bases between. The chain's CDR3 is CASRLPGNYEQYF. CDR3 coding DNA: TGTGCCAGCCGACTACCTGGTAACTACGAGCAGTACTTC.

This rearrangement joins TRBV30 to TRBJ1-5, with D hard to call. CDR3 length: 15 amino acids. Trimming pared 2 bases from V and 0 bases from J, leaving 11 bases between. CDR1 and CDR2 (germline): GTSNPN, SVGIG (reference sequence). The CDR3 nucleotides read TGTGCCTGGAGTCCTCCATCCTATAGCAATCAGCCCCAGCATTTT. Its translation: CAWSPPSYSNQPQHF.

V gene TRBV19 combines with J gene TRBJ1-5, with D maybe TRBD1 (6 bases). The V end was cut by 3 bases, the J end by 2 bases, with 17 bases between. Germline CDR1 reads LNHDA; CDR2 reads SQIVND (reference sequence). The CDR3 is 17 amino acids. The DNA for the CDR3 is TGTGCCAGTAGTATCGACCGTATGGCAGGGGGCAATCAGCCCCAGCATTTT. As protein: CASSIDRMAGGNQPQHF.

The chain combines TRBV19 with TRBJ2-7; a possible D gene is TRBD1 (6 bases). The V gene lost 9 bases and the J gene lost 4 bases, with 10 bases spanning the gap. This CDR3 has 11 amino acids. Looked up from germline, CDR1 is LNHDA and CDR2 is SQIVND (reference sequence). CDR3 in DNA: TGTGCCAGGGACAGCACTTACGAGCAGTACTTC. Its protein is CARDSTYEQYF.